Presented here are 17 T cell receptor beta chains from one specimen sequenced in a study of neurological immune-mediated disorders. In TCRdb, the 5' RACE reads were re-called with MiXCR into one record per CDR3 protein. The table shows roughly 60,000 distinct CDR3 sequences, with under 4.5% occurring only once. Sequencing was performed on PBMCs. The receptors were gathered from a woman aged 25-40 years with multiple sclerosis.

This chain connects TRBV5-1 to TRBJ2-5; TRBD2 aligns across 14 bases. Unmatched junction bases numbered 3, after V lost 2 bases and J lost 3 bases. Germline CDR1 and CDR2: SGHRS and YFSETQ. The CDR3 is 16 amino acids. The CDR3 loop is CASSFGTSGGKETQYF. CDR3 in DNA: TGCGCCAGCAGCTTCGGGACTAGCGGGGGAAAAGAGACCCAGTACTTC.

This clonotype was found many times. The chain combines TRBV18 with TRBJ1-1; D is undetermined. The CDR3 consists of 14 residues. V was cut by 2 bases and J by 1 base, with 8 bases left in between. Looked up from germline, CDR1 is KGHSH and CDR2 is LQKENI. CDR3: CASSPGSRNTEAFF. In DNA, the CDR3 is TGTGCCAGCTCACCAGGGAGCCGGAACACTGAAGCTTTCTTT.

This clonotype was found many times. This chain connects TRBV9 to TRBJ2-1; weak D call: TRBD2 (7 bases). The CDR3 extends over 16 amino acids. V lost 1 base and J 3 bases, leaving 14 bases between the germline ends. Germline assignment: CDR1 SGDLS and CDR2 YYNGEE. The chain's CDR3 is CASSVFLGGDYNEQFF. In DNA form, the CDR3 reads TGTGCCAGCAGCGTATTCCTAGGGGGGGACTACAATGAGCAGTTCTTC.

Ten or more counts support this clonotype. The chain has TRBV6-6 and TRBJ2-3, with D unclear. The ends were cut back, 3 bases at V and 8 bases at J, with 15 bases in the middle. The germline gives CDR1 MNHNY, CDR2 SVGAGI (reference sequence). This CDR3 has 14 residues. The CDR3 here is CASSYAPDVGTQYF. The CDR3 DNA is TGTGCCAGCAGTTATGCCCCGGACGTCGGTACGCAGTATTTT.

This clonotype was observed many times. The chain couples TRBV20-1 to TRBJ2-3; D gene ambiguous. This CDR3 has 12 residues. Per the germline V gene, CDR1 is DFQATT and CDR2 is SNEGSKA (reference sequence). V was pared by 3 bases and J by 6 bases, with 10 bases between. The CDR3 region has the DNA TGCAGTGCTAGGACCGTGTGGGATACGCAGTATTTT. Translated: CSARTVWDTQYF.

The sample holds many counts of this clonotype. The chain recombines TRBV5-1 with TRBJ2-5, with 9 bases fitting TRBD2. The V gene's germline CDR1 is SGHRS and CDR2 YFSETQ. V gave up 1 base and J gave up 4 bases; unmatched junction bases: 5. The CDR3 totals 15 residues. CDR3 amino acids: CASSLRLAGRETQYF. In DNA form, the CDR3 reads TGCGCCAGCAGCTTGAGGCTAGCGGGGAGAGAGACCCAGTACTTC.

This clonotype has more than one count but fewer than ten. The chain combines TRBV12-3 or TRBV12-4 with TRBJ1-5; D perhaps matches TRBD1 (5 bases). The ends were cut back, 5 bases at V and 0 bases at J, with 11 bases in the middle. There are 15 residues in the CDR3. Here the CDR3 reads CASSGGTDSNQPQHF. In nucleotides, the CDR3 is TGTGCCAGCAGTGGAGGGACCGATAGCAATCAGCCCCAGCATTTT.

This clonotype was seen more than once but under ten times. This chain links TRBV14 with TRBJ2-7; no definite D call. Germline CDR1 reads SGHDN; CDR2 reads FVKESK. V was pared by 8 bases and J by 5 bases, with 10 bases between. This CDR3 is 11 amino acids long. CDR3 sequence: CASAVVNEQYF. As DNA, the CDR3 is TGTGCCAGCGCAGTAGTCAACGAGCAGTACTTC.

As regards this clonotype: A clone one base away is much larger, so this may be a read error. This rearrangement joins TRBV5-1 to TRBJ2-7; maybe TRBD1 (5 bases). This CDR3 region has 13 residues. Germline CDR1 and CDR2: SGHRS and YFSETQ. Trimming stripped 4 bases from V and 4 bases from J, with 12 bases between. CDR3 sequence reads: CASSKERGYEQYF. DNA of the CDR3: TGCGCCAGCAGCAAAGAAAGGGGTTACGAGCAGTACTTC.

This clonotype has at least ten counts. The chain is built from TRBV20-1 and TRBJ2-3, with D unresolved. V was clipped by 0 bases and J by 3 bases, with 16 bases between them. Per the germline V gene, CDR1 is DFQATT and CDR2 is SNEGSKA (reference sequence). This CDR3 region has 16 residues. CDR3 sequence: CSARDFYRSETDTQYF. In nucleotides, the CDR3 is TGCAGTGCTAGAGATTTTTATAGAAGCGAGACAGATACGCAGTATTTT.

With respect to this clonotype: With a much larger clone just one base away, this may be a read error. CDR3: CASSSGGVGLTDTRYF. CDR3 sequence (DNA): TGTGCCAGCAGTTCAGGGGGCGTTGGGCTCACAGATACGCGGTATTTT. This chain uses TRBV12-3 or TRBV12-4 with TRBJ2-3, with TRBD1 identical over 8 bases. There are 16 residues in the CDR3.

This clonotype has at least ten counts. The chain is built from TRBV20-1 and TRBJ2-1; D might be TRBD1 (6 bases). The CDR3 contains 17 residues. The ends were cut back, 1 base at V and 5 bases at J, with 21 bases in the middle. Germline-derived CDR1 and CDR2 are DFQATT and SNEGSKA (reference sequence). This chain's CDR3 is CSARARGWASTHNEQFF. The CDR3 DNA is TGCAGTGCTAGAGCTAGGGGGTGGGCTTCGACCCACAATGAGCAGTTCTTC.

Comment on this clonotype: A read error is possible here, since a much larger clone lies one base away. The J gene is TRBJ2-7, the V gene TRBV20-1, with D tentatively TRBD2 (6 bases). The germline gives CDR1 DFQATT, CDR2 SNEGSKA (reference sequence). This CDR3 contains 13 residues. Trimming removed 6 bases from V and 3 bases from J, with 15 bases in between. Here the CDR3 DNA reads TGCAGTGCACTTGCCCGGGGACTCTACGAGCAGTACTTC. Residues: CSALARGLYEQYF.

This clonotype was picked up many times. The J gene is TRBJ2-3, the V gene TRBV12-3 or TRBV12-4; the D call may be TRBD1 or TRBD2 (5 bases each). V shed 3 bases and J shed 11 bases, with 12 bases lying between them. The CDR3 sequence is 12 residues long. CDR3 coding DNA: TGTGCCAGCAGTTTCGGGGCGGCCGGGCAGTATTTT. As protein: CASSFGAAGQYF.

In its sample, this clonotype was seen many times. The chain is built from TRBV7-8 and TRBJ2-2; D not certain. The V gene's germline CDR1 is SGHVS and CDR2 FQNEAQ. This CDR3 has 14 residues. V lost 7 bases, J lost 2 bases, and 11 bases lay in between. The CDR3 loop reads CASTPDENTGELFF. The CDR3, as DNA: TGTGCCAGCACGCCAGACGAAAACACCGGGGAGCTGTTTTTT.

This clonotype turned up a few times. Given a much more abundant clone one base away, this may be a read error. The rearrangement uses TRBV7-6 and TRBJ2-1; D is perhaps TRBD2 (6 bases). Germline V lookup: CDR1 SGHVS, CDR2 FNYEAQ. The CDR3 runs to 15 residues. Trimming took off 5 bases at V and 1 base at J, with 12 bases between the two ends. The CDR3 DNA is TGTGCCAGCAGCCAAGGGAGGAGATCCTACAATGAGCAGTTCTTC. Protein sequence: CASSQGRRSYNEQFF.

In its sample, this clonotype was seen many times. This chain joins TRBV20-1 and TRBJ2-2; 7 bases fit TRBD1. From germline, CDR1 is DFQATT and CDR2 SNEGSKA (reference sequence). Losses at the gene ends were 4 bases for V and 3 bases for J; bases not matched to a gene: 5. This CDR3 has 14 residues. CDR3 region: CSAKDRMYTGELFF. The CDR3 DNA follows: TGCAGTGCTAAGGACAGGATGTACACCGGGGAGCTGTTTTTT.